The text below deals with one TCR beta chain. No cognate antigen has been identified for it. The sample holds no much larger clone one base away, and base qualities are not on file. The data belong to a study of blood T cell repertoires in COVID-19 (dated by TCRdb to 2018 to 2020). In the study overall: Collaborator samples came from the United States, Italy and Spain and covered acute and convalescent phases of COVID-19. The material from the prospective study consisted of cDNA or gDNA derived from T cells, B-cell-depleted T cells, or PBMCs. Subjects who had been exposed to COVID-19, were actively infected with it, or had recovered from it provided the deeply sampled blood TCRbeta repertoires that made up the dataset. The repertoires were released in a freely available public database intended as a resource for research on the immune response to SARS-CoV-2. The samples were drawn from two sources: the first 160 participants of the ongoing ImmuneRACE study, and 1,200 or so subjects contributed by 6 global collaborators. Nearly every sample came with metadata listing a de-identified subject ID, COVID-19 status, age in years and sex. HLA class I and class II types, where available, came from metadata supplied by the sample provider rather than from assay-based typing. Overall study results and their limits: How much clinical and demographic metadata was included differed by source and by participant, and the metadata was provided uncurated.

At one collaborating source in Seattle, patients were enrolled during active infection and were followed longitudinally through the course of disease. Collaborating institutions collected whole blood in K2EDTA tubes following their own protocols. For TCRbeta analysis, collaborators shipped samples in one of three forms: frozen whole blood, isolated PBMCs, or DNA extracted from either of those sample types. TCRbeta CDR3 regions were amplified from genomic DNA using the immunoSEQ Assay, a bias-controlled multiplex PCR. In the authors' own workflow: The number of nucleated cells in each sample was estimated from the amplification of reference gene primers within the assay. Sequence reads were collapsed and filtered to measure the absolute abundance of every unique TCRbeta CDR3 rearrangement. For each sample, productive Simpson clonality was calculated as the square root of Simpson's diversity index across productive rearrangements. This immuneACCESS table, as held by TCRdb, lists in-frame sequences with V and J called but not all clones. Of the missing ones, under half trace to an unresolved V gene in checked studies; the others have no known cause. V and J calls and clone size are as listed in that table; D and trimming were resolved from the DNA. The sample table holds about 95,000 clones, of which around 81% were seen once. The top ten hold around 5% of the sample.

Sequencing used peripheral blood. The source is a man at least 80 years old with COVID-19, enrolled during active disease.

The sequence in DNA is TGTGCCTGGAGCGCCGGGCAGGGGTACTACGAGCAGTACTTC. Its protein reads: CAWSAGQGYYEQYF. The chain employs TRBV30 and TRBJ2-7; matching of 6 bases hints at TRBD1 as the D gene. Taken from cysteine to phenylalanine, the CDR3 has 14 residues. Only CDR3 DNA is held: 42 bases, read in frame from base 1. V loses 3 bases of germline sequence and J loses 3 bases, and the interval between the two ends is 15 bases. Taken from the germline V gene (reference sequence), the CDR1 and CDR2 loops are GTSNPN and SVGIG. Joined to the reference TRBV30 and TRBJ2-7 proteins, this CDR3 gives the full variable domain: SQTIHQWPATLVQPVGSPLSLECTVEGTSNPNLYWYRQAAGRGLQLLFYSVGIGQISSEVPQNLSASRPQDRQFILSSKKLLLSDSGFYLCAWSAGQGYYEQYFGPGTRLTVT.